Below, 27 T cell receptor beta chains from the same sample are listed, as sequenced in a study of T cell clusters in autoimmune cytopenias. TRB was amplified from roughly 250 ng of peripheral blood genomic DNA per sample. One tube held mixed TRB-A and TRB-B primer pools for touch-down PCR. TCRdb re-analyzed the multiplex PCR reads; it lists each CDR3 protein once, without DNA. The table lists over a thousand distinct CDR3 sequences, with around 50% in the top ten. This sample also appeared in a second study, on T cell repertoires in aging, cancer and after chemotherapy.

Sequencing was done on a sample of peripheral blood. Receptors were obtained from a human donor with chronic lymphocytic leukemia.

Measured by frequency, this clonotype is medium-sized. The genes are TRBV6-6 and TRBJ1-5; the TRBD1 assignment by TCRdb is unverifiable without DNA. Germline V CDR1 and CDR2: MNHNY, SVGAGI (reference sequence). The CDR3 spans 14 residues. CDR3 region: CASSRTGENQPQHF.

V gene TRBV28 combines with J gene TRBJ1-2. CDR1 is MDHEN, CDR2 SYDVKM, per germline. The CDR3 is 14 residues long. Here the CDR3 reads CASSSTGEGRGYTF.

According to its frequency, this clonotype is medium-sized. CDR3 in amino acids: CASSMRMANPGLAGGVSGELFF. The chain is built from TRBV19 and TRBJ2-2; without DNA, the TCRdb call of TRBD2 cannot be checked. The germline gives CDR1 LNHDA, CDR2 SQIVND (reference sequence). The CDR3 consists of 22 residues.

The chain has TRBV7-2 and TRBJ1-2; TCRdb returns TRBD1, unconfirmable since there is no DNA. Germline lookup yields CDR1 SGHTA and CDR2 FQGNSA. The CDR3 contains 17 residues. CDR3 loop: CASSLAERQIVNYGYTF. Based on the CDR3 plus reference TRBV7-2 and TRBJ1-2, the full variable domain is GAGVSQSPSNKVTEKGKDVELRCDPISGHTALYWYRQSLGQGLEFLIYFQGNSAPDKSGLPSDRFSAERTGGSVSTLTIQRTQQEDSAVYLCASSLAERQIVNYGYTFGSGTRLTVV.

The rearrangement links TRBV28 to TRBJ1-4. The CDR3 spans 14 residues. CDR1 is MDHEN, CDR2 SYDVKM, per germline. CDR3 protein: CASSFGQSNEKLFF. The entire variable domain, with the rest obtained from reference TRBV28 and TRBJ1-4, is as follows: DVKVTQSSRYLVKRTGEKVFLECVQDMDHENMFWYRQDPGLGLRLIYFSYDVKMKEKGDIPEGYSVSREKKERFSLILESASTNQTSMYLCASSFGQSNEKLFFGSGTQLSVL.

In terms of frequency, this clonotype is medium-sized. Here the CDR3 reads CASRGIASPGTEAFF. The chain joins TRBV6-1 to TRBJ1-1; the TCRdb D gene call, TRBD1, has no DNA to confirm it. Germline V lookup: CDR1 MNHNS, CDR2 SASEGT. The CDR3 spans 15 residues.

The chain recombines TRBV7-9 with TRBJ1-1; with no DNA, the TCRdb D assignment of TRBD1 cannot be verified. The CDR3 runs 13 residues. Germline V gives CDR1 SEHNR, CDR2 FQNEAQ (reference sequence). CDR3 loop: CASSLPGVRKAFF.

This clonotype shows up as medium-sized by frequency. The chain has TRBV6-4 and TRBJ2-2; absent DNA, TCRdb's TRBD1 call cannot be checked. The CDR3 length is 15 residues. Germline V gives CDR1 MRHNA, CDR2 SNTAGT. The CDR3 loop reads CASSAGGHDTGELFF.

J is TRBJ2-7 and V is TRBV6-6; lacking DNA, the TRBD1 call made by TCRdb goes unchecked. Germline values: CDR1 MNHNY, CDR2 SVGAGI (reference sequence). The CDR3 loop spans 13 amino acids. Here the CDR3 reads CASSVAGESEQYF.

Judged by frequency, this clonotype is medium-sized. The chain employs TRBV28 and TRBJ1-6. This CDR3 region has 12 residues. From germline, CDR1 is MDHEN and CDR2 SYDVKM. The CDR3 here is CASSQTLGPLHF.

This clonotype ranks as large in terms of frequency. The V and J genes are TRBV19 and TRBJ2-1; the TRBD2 assignment by TCRdb is unverifiable without DNA. The CDR3 consists of 15 residues. Looked up from germline, CDR1 is LNHDA and CDR2 is SQIVND (reference sequence). This CDR3 is CASSTQRGSYNEQFF.

Judged by frequency, this clonotype is medium-sized. The rearrangement links TRBV20-1 to TRBJ2-5; TCRdb gives TRBD2 as the D gene, but with no DNA this cannot be confirmed. The CDR3 consists of 15 residues. Germline V gene sequence: CDR1 DFQATT, CDR2 SNEGSKA (reference sequence). CDR3 in amino acids: CSARVYRREAQTQYF.

This clonotype ranks as medium-sized in terms of frequency. This rearrangement joins TRBV7-9 to TRBJ2-1; no DNA is available, so the TRBD2 call from TCRdb remains unchecked. Germline V gene lookup returns CDR1 SEHNR and CDR2 FQNEAQ (reference sequence). The CDR3 sequence is 14 residues long. This chain's CDR3 is CASRSAGDYNEQFF.

This clonotype counts as medium-sized by frequency. The chain has TRBV7-6 and TRBJ2-3. CDR1 and CDR2 (germline): SGHVS, FNYEAQ. The CDR3 is 15 residues long. The CDR3 here is CASSLEAASTDTQYF.

Measured by frequency, this clonotype is medium-sized (0.01 to 0.1%). This sequence joins TRBV19 and TRBJ1-1; TCRdb returns TRBD1, unconfirmable since there is no DNA. This CDR3 comprises 13 residues. Germline V CDR1 and CDR2: LNHDA, SQIVND (reference sequence). Here the CDR3 reads CASRLGGNTEAFF.

The J gene is TRBJ2-7, the V gene TRBV12-3 or TRBV12-4. This CDR3 region has 15 residues. The CDR3 here is CASSLEEGDTYEQYF.

This clonotype counts as medium-sized by frequency. V and J are TRBV19 and TRBJ1-5. Germline assignment: CDR1 LNHDA and CDR2 SQIVND (reference sequence). The CDR3 sequence is 14 residues long. CDR3 region: CASSTPGSNQPQHF.

V gene TRBV5-1 combines with J gene TRBJ1-1; the TCRdb D gene call, TRBD1, has no DNA to confirm it. Germline loops: CDR1 SGHRS, CDR2 YFSETQ. CDR3 size: 12 residues. CDR3 sequence: CASSTGTGEAFF.

Considering frequency, this clonotype is medium-sized. This chain uses TRBV11-1 with TRBJ2-7; TCRdb designates TRBD1, a call that cannot be tested without DNA. Looked up from germline, CDR1 is SGHAT and CDR2 is FQDESV (reference sequence). The CDR3 length is 14 residues. CDR3 sequence: CASSLGGGAYEQYF.

The CDR3 loop reads CSLDRTNYGYTF. The J gene is TRBJ1-2, the V gene TRBV20-1; no DNA is available, so the TRBD1 call from TCRdb remains unchecked. CDR1 is DFQATT and CDR2 is SNEGSKA in the germline V gene (reference sequence). CDR3 size: 12 residues.

Its frequency marks this clonotype as medium-sized. The V gene is TRBV20-1, the J gene TRBJ1-1; the TCRdb call, TRBD1, lacks DNA for checking. This CDR3 spans 14 amino acids. The germline V gene has CDR1 DFQATT and CDR2 SNEGSKA (reference sequence). This chain's CDR3 is CSGRGLGANTEAFF.

The V call is TRBV28, the J call TRBJ2-2. Germline CDR1 MDHEN, CDR2 SYDVKM. The CDR3 loop spans 11 amino acids. This CDR3 is CASSSVRELFF.

The CDR3 loop reads CASSPQGAGDQPQHF. The chain uses TRBV12-3 or TRBV12-4 and TRBJ1-5; TCRdb outputs TRBD1, but without DNA this stays unchecked. The CDR3 is 15 amino acids.

The chain couples TRBV7-9 to TRBJ2-7; TCRdb indicates TRBD1, and absent DNA this call remains unverified. The CDR3 has 13 residues. Germline CDR1 is SEHNR and CDR2 is FQNEAQ (reference sequence). This CDR3 is CASSLAEGGEQYF.

Frequency places this clonotype as medium-sized. The rearrangement joins TRBV20-1 to TRBJ2-3; checking the TCRdb D call of TRBD1 is not possible without DNA. CDR3 length: 16 residues. Germline V gene lookup returns CDR1 DFQATT and CDR2 SNEGSKA (reference sequence). The CDR3 protein is CSARDAGQGRTDTQYF.

By frequency, this clonotype is medium-sized. This chain uses TRBV6-2 or TRBV6-3 with TRBJ2-3; with no DNA, the TCRdb D assignment of TRBD1 cannot be verified. This CDR3 is built from 14 residues. Germline CDR1 reads MNHEY; CDR2 reads SVGEGT. The CDR3 sequence: CASSYLTSLGTQYF.

The chain couples TRBV5-6 to TRBJ1-2; TCRdb outputs TRBD1, but without DNA this stays unchecked. This CDR3 region has 15 residues. CDR1 SGHDT and CDR2 YYEEEE come from the germline V gene. The CDR3: CASSLAGTTNYVYTF.